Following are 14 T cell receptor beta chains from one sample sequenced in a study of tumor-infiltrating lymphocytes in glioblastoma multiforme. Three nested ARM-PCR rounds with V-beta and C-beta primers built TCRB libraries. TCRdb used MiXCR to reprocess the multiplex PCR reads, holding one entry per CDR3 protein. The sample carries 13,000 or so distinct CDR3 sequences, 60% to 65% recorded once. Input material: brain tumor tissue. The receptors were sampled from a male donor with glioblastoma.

The chain's CDR3 is CASSLDSDLGYTF. The DNA of the CDR3 is TGTGCCAGCAGCTTAGATTCGGACTTAGGCTACACCTTC. V usage is TRBV11-2 and J usage is TRBJ1-2; no reliable D call. Trimming removed 0 bases at V and 8 bases at J, with 10 bases between. This CDR3 comprises 13 residues. Germline-derived CDR1 and CDR2 are SGHAT and FQNNGV.

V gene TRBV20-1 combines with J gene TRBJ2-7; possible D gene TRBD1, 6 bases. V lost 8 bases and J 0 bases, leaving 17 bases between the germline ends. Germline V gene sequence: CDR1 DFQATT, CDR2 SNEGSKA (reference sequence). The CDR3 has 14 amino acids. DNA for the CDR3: TGCAGTACAAAAAGAACAGGGAGCTCCTACGAGCAGTACTTC. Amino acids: CSTKRTGSSYEQYF.

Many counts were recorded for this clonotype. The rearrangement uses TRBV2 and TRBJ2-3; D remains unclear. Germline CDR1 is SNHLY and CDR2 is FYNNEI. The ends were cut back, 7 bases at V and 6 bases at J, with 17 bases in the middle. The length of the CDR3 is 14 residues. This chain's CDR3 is CASNGATWTDTQYF. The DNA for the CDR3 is TGTGCCAGCAATGGAGCTACTTGGACGGATACGCAGTATTTT.

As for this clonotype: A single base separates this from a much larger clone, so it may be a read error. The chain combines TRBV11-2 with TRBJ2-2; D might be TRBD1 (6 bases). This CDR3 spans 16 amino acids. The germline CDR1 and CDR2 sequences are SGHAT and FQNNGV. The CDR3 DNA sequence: TGTGCCAGCAGCCCCGGGACATTCGCGAACACCGGGGAGCTGTCTTTT. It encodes CASSPGTFANTGELSF.

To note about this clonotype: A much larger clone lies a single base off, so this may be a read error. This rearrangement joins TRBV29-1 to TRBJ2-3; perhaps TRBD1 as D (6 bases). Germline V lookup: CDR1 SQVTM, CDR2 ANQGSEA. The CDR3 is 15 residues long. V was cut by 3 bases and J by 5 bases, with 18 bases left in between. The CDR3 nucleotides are TGCAGCGTTGATGGGGCAGGGGAAGGCGTAGATACGCAGTATTTT. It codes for CSVDGAGEGVDTQYF.

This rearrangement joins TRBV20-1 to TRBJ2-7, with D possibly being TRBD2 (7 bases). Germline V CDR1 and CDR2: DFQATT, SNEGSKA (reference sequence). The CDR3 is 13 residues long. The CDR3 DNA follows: TGCAGAGCCGAGGGGGGGGGGACCTACGAGCAGTACTTC. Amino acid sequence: CRAEGGGTYEQYF.

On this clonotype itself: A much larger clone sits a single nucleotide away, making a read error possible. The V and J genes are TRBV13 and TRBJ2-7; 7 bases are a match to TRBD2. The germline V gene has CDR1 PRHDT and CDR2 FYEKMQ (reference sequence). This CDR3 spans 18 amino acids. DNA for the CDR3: TGTGCCAGCAGCTCAGGGTCTAGCGGATCTAGGGCCACCTACGAGCGGTACTTC. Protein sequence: CASSSGSSGSRATYERYF.

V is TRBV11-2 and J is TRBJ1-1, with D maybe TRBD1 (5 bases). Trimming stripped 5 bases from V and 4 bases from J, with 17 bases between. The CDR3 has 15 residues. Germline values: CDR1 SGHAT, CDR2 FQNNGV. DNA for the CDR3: TGTGCCAGCAGCGTTAGCCCACTGAGGGGCACTGAAGCTTTCTTT. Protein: CASSVSPLRGTEAFF. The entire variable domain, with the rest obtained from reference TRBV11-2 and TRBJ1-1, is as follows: EAGVAQSPRYKIIEKRQSVAFWCNPISGHATLYWYQQILGQGPKLLIQFQNNGVVDDSQLPKDRFSAERLKGVDSTLKIQPAKLEDSAVYLCASSVSPLRGTEAFFGQGTRLTVV.

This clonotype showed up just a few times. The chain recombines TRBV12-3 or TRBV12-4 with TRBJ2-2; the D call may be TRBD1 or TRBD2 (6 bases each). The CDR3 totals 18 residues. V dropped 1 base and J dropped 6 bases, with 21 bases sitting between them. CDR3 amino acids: CASSLGVGSTEGAGELFF. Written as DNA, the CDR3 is TGTGCCAGCAGTTTAGGAGTCGGGAGTACAGAGGGGGCCGGGGAGCTGTTTTTT.

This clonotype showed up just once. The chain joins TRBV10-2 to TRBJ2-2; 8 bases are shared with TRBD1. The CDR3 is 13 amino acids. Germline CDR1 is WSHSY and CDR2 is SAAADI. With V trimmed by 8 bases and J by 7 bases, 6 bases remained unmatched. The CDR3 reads CASYTGGLGELFF. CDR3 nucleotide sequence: TGCGCCAGCTATACAGGGGGGCTCGGGGAGCTGTTTTTT.

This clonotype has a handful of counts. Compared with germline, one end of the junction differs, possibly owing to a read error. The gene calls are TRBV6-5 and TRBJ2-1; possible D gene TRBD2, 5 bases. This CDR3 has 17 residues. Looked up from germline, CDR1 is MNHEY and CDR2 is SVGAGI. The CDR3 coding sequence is TGTGCCAGCAGTTACTCGTATCGGAGGAGCTCCTACAATGAGCGGTTCTTC. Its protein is CASSYSYRRSSYNERFF.

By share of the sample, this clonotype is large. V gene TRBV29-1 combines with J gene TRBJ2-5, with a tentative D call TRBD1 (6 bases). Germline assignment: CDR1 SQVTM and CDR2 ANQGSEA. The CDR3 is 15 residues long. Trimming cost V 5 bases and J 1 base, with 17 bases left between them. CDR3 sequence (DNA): TGCAGCGTTCAAAAGGACAGCATAATCCAAGAGACCCAGTACTTC. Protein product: CSVQKDSIIQETQYF. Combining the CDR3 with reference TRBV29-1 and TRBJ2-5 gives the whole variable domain SAVISQKPSRDICQRGTSLTIQCQVDSQVTMMFWYRQQPGQSLTLIATANQGSEATYESGFVIDKFPISRPNLTFSTLTVSNMSPEDSSIYLCSVQKDSIIQETQYFGPGTRLLVL.

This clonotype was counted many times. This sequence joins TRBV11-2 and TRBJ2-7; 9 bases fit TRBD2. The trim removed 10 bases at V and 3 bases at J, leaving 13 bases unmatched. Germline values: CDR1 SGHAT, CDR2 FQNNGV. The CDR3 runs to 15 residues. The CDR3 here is CATDARAGGLYEQYF. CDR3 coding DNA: TGTGCCACCGACGCGAGAGCGGGAGGTCTCTACGAGCAGTACTTC.

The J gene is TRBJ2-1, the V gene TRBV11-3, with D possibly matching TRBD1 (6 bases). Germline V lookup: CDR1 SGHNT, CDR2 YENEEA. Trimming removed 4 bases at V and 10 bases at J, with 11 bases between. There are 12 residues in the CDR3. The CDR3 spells CASSSTDREQFF. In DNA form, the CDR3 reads TGTGCCAGCAGCTCCACTGACAGGGAGCAGTTCTTC.